Presented here are 2 T cell receptor beta chains from one specimen sequenced in a study of blood T cell repertoires in COVID-19 (dated by TCRdb to 2020 to 2021). The library was built by means of the immunoSEQ multiplex PCR assay. TCRdb carries this immuneACCESS record with in-frame sequences only. Its versions omit some clonotypes, under half of them owing to an unresolved V gene in the studies checked, with the rest unexplained. The sample table shows fewer than 250,000 clones, and over 70% are seen once. The ten largest clones represent approximately 2.9% of the sample. Material for sequencing was peripheral blood. These receptors originate from a man between 50 and 59 years old with active or convalescent COVID-19.

The rearrangement links TRBV7-9 to TRBJ1-4; D possibly corresponds to TRBD1 (5 bases). CDR3 length: 17 amino acids. V was pared by 6 bases and J by 6 bases, with 23 bases between. Germline loops: CDR1 SEHNR, CDR2 FQNEAQ (reference sequence). The DNA for the CDR3 is TGTGCCAGCAGACCCAGGGCTGGGGCAGGCAGAGATGAAAAACTGTTTTTT. Translation: CASRPRAGAGRDEKLFF.

The V call is TRBV2, the J call TRBJ2-6; D is perhaps TRBD1 (5 bases). The V and J ends lost 4 bases and 1 base respectively, with 8 bases between them. The CDR3 has 15 residues. Germline assignment: CDR1 SNHLY and CDR2 FYNNEI. CDR3 in amino acids: CASSVRDSGANVLTF. The CDR3 DNA reads TGTGCCAGCAGTGTCAGGGATTCTGGGGCCAACGTCCTGACTTTC.